The clone carrying this T cell receptor (beta chain) was seen ten or more times. This record comes from a study of blood T cells in healthy people across ages. For the second PCR, which ran for about 7 to 11 cycles, a sample-barcoded 5' primer and a J-beta primer mix were used. Each CDR3 protein is one row after TCRdb ran MiXCR on the 5' RACE reads. Of around 870,000 distinct CDR3 sequences detected, 29% appear once; the ten largest clones hold 15% to 20%. The TCR was taken from a woman older than 75 in good health. Sequencing was done on a sample of blood.

For the CDR3, the DNA is TGTGCCAGCAGTTACGGGGGACACGAGCAGTACTTC. It specifies CASSYGGHEQYF. V is TRBV6-5 and J is TRBJ2-7; either TRBD1 or TRBD2 may supply D (5 bases each). The CDR3 is 12 amino acids. The V end was cut by 2 bases, the J end by 5 bases, with 7 bases between. The germline V gene has CDR1 MNHEY and CDR2 SVGAGI.